The next 22 T cell receptor beta chains were all read from a single sample in a study of cytomegalovirus exposure and HLA in healthy donors. 60 Vbeta and 13 Jbeta primers were used in PCR. Sequenced by immunoSEQ multiplex PCR; TCRdb stores in-frame clones only, minus some. The data show 100,000 to 120,000 clones, less than 85% seen once. Specimen: PBMCs. The receptors were gathered from a man younger than 40 in good health and CMV-seropositive.

The CDR3 DNA is TGTGCCAGCAGTCCGCGGACAGGTCCCTCCTACGAGCAGTACTTC. It encodes CASSPRTGPSYEQYF. The rearrangement joins TRBV27 to TRBJ2-7; 7 bases map to TRBD1. The germline V gene has CDR1 MNHEY and CDR2 SMNVEV (reference sequence). The CDR3 runs to 15 residues. The junction had 7 bases not matched to a gene; V was cut back by 5 bases and J by 0 bases.

This clone has just one count. The chain has TRBV29-1 and TRBJ1-1, with TRBD1 as a possible D gene (5 bases). The CDR3 has 15 residues. Trimming pared 0 bases from V and 10 bases from J, leaving 21 bases between. Germline assignment: CDR1 SQVTM and CDR2 ANQGSEA. CDR3 bases: TGCAGCGTTGAAGATCGTTCCTCGGGTCAGGGTACAGCTTTCTTT. Amino acids: CSVEDRSSGQGTAFF. The full variable domain, rest sourced from reference TRBV29-1 and TRBJ1-1, is SAVISQKPSRDICQRGTSLTIQCQVDSQVTMMFWYRQQPGQSLTLIATANQGSEATYESGFVIDKFPISRPNLTFSTLTVSNMSPEDSSIYLCSVEDRSSGQGTAFFGQGTRLTVV.

This clone has a handful of counts. This chain connects TRBV7-9 to TRBJ2-5; TRBD2 agrees at 9 bases. Germline V gene data show CDR1 as SEHNR and CDR2 as FQNEAQ (reference sequence). The length of the CDR3 is 19 residues. V shed 5 bases, J shed 2 bases, and the junction held 18 bases outside the gene matches. CDR3 sequence: CASSLLGGRASGVQETQYF. DNA of the CDR3: TGTGCCAGCAGCCTCCTAGGTGGACGGGCTAGCGGGGTTCAAGAGACCCAGTACTTC.

V gene TRBV4-1 combines with J gene TRBJ2-1, with a weak D call TRBD1 (6 bases). This CDR3 region has 18 residues. The V gene's germline CDR1 is MGHRA and CDR2 YSYEKL. V was cut by 1 base and J by 1 base, with 17 bases left in between. The DNA for the CDR3 is TGCGCCAGCAGCCAAGGACGCGGTTTCCAGGGGTCCTACAATGAGCAGTTCTTC. Amino acid sequence: CASSQGRGFQGSYNEQFF.

V is TRBV6-5 and J is TRBJ2-1, with a possible D match to TRBD1 (6 bases). Trimming removed 5 bases at V and 7 bases at J, with 15 bases between. This CDR3 contains 14 residues. Germline CDR1 MNHEY, CDR2 SVGAGI. The CDR3 DNA sequence: TGTGCCAGCAGTAACCCCGACAGGCATAATGAGCAGTTCTTC. This sequence encodes CASSNPDRHNEQFF.

The J gene is TRBJ1-6, the V gene TRBV7-9; D possibly corresponds to TRBD1 (6 bases). Trimming left V 2 bases short and J 7 bases short, with 12 bases between. Germline V gene sequence: CDR1 SEHNR, CDR2 FQNEAQ (reference sequence). There are 15 residues in the CDR3. CDR3 residues: CASSLWGRRNSPLHF. CDR3 DNA: TGTGCCAGCAGCTTATGGGGGCGTCGGAATTCACCCCTCCACTTT.

The V and J genes are TRBV28 and TRBJ2-1; D possibly corresponds to TRBD2 (5 bases). There are 15 residues in the CDR3. Per the germline V gene, CDR1 is MDHEN and CDR2 is SYDVKM. The ends were cut back, 1 base at V and 7 bases at J, with 14 bases in the middle. The CDR3 sequence is CASSLYALSGNEQFF. CDR3 nucleotides: TGTGCCAGCAGTTTATATGCCTTGTCGGGAAATGAGCAGTTCTTC.

The V call is TRBV7-9, the J call TRBJ2-2; tentatively, D is TRBD1 (5 bases). The V end was cut by 1 base, the J end by 2 bases, with 11 bases between. The CDR3 contains 16 residues. Looked up from germline, CDR1 is SEHNR and CDR2 is FQNEAQ (reference sequence). The CDR3 region has the DNA TGTGCCAGCAGCTTAGTAGGCAGGGTCAACACCGGGGAGCTGTTTTTT. The encoded protein is CASSLVGRVNTGELFF.

The rearrangement links TRBV6-5 to TRBJ1-6; D remains unclear. Trimming removed 2 bases at V and 7 bases at J, with 9 bases between. This CDR3 comprises 14 residues. Germline lookup yields CDR1 MNHEY and CDR2 SVGAGI. This CDR3 is CASSYREYNSPLHF. CDR3 coding DNA: TGTGCCAGCAGTTACAGGGAGTACAATTCACCCCTCCACTTT.

The rearrangement joins TRBV7-9 to TRBJ2-5; the match to TRBD1 covers 10 bases. The J call may be wrong; the DNA end is better matched by TRBJ2-7. The CDR3 has 15 amino acids. The germline CDR1 and CDR2 sequences are SEHNR and FQNEAQ (reference sequence). The CDR3 coding sequence is TGTGCCAGCAGCTTCCGGGACAGGGGATCCTACGAGCAGTACTTC. This translates into CASSFRDRGSYEQYF.

The V gene is TRBV28, the J gene TRBJ2-7, with 8 bases that match TRBD2. Germline CDR1 is MDHEN and CDR2 is SYDVKM. This CDR3 has 14 residues. V lost 1 base to trimming and J lost 2 bases; unmatched junction nucleotides: 1. The CDR3 sequence: CASSLYGGAYEQYF. The CDR3 coding sequence is TGTGCCAGCAGTTTATACGGGGGGGCCTACGAGCAGTACTTC.

The V and J genes are TRBV9 and TRBJ2-1; D perhaps matches TRBD1 (5 bases). This CDR3 is built from 16 residues. Germline V lookup: CDR1 SGDLS, CDR2 YYNGEE. V dropped 0 bases and J dropped 6 bases, with 16 bases sitting between them. CDR3 residues: CASSVVGVGPSNEQFF. DNA of the CDR3: TGTGCCAGCAGCGTAGTAGGGGTGGGCCCTTCCAATGAGCAGTTCTTC. The full variable domain, completed using reference TRBV9 and TRBJ2-1, is DSGVTQTPKHLITATGQRVTLRCSPRSGDLSVYWYQQSLDQGLQFLIQYYNGEERAKGNILERFSAQQFPDLHSELNLSSLELGDSALYFCASSVVGVGPSNEQFFGPGTRLTVL.

This chain connects TRBV10-3 to TRBJ1-6, with TRBD1 as a possible D gene (6 bases). The CDR3 sequence is 15 residues long. Germline CDR1 and CDR2: ENHRY and SYGVKD. Trimming stripped 3 bases from V and 9 bases from J, with 15 bases between. Here the CDR3 reads CAISDYRAGGSPLHF. CDR3 nucleotide sequence: TGTGCCATCAGTGATTACAGGGCAGGTGGTTCACCCCTCCACTTT.

The genes are TRBV4-2 and TRBJ2-3, with TRBD2 identical over 10 bases. The CDR3 loop spans 15 amino acids. J gave up 3 bases and V 5 bases, and 5 bases lay outside the gene matches. Germline V gene sequence: CDR1 LGHNA, CDR2 YNFKEQ. This CDR3 reads CASSTLAGVTDTQYF. In DNA form, the CDR3 reads TGTGCCAGCAGCACCCTAGCGGGGGTGACAGATACGCAGTATTTT.

CDR3: CASSLDGAGRGSVYGYTF. In DNA form, the CDR3 reads TGTGCCAGCAGCTTGGATGGGGCGGGGAGGGGATCGGTCTATGGCTACACCTTC. The J gene is TRBJ1-2, the V gene TRBV5-5; perhaps TRBD1 as D (5 bases). Germline CDR1 and CDR2: SGHKS and YYEKEE (reference sequence). The CDR3 extends over 18 amino acids. Trimming left V 0 bases short and J 4 bases short, with 22 bases between. The full variable domain, rest sourced from reference TRBV5-5 and TRBJ1-2, is DAGVTQSPTHLIKTRGQQVTLRCSPISGHKSVSWYQQVLGQGPQFIFQYYEKEERGRGNFPDRFSARQFPNYSSELNVNALLLGDSALYLCASSLDGAGRGSVYGYTFGSGTRLTVV.

The V and J genes are TRBV5-4 and TRBJ2-3; D is ambiguous. Germline lookup yields CDR1 SGHNT and CDR2 YYREEE (reference sequence). V lost 1 base and J lost 2, with 11 bases in between. This CDR3 has 15 amino acids. The CDR3 DNA sequence: TGTGCCAGCAGCTTGAGTGACATAATCACAGATACGCAGTATTTT. Its translation is CASSLSDIITDTQYF.

This chain connects TRBV15 to TRBJ2-7; D remains unclear. The CDR3 contains 14 residues. The germline V gene encodes CDR1 LNHNV and CDR2 YYDKDF (reference sequence). V dropped 0 bases and J dropped 3 bases, with 9 bases sitting between them. This CDR3 is CATSRDQSFYEQYF. The CDR3 region has the DNA TGTGCCACCAGCAGAGATCAGTCCTTCTACGAGCAGTACTTC.

This clone was seen a single time. The chain has TRBV2 and TRBJ2-1, with D perhaps TRBD1 (5 bases). This CDR3 contains 11 residues. Looked up from germline, CDR1 is SNHLY and CDR2 is FYNNEI. V was clipped by 7 bases and J by 8 bases, with 9 bases between them. The CDR3 nucleotides are TGTGCCAGCACAGGGAACTATGAGCAGTTCTTC. Translating it yields CASTGNYEQFF.

The rearrangement uses TRBV4-3 and TRBJ2-4; D not resolved. Germline CDR1 reads LGHNA; CDR2 reads YSLEER. V was shortened by 1 base and J by 6 bases, with 10 bases between the two germline ends. The CDR3 spans 14 residues. The CDR3 DNA follows: TGCGCCAGCAGCCAAGGTATCCCGAGAAACATTCAGTACTTC. Its protein product is CASSQGIPRNIQYF.

This clone was counted only a few times. The rearrangement joins TRBV16 to TRBJ2-7, with TRBD1 as a possible D gene (5 bases). The CDR3 has 12 residues. Trimming removed 0 bases at V and 5 bases at J, with 5 bases between. Germline CDR1 KGHSY, CDR2 FQNENV. The CDR3 sequence: CASSQSRDEQYF. The DNA of the CDR3 is TGTGCCAGCAGCCAATCCAGGGACGAGCAGTACTTC.

This rearrangement joins TRBV9 to TRBJ2-3; 8 bases line up with TRBD2. With V trimmed by 0 bases and J by 2 bases, 5 bases remained unmatched. This CDR3 is built from 16 residues. Germline CDR1 is SGDLS and CDR2 is YYNGEE. The CDR3 bases are TGTGCCAGCAGCGTAGAAGCGGGGGCCCCCACAGATACGCAGTATTTT. It specifies CASSVEAGAPTDTQYF.

The rearrangement uses TRBV9 and TRBJ2-1, with D perhaps TRBD2 (6 bases). With 4 bases removed from V and 7 bases from J, the gap between germline ends came to 12 bases. Germline V gene data show CDR1 as SGDLS and CDR2 as YYNGEE. The CDR3 runs to 13 residues. CDR3 sequence reads: CASSYRGGNEQFF. CDR3 coding DNA: TGTGCCAGCAGCTATCGAGGAGGGAATGAGCAGTTCTTC.